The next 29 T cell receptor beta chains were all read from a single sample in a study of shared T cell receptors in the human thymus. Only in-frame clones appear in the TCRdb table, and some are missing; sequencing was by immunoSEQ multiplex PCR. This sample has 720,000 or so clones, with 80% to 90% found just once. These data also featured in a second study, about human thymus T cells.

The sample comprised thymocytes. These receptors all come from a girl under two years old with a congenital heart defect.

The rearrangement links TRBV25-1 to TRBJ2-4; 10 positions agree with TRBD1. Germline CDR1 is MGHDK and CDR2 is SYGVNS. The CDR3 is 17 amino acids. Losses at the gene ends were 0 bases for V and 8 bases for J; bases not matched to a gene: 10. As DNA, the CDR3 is TGTGCCAGCAGTGAATATATCGGGGACAGGGGAGGGGACATTCAGTACTTC. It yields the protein CASSEYIGDRGGDIQYF.

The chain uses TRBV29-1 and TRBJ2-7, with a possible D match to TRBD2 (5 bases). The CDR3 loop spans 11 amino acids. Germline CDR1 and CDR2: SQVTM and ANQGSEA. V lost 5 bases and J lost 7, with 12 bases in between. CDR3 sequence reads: CSVLHSGEQYF. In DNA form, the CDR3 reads TGCAGCGTTCTACACTCGGGAGAGCAGTACTTC.

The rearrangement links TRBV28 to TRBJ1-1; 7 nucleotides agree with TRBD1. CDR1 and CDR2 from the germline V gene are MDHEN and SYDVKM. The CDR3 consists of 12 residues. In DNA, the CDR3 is TGTGCAAGCCAGCAGGGGGAGCTTGAAGCTTTCTTT. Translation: CASQQGELEAFF.

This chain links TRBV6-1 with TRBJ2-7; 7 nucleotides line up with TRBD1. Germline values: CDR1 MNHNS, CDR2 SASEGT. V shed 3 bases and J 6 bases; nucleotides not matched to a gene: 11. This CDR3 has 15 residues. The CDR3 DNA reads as TGTGCCAGCAGTGAGGCCACAGGGGCCTTAGGCGAGCAGTACTTC. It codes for CASSEATGALGEQYF.

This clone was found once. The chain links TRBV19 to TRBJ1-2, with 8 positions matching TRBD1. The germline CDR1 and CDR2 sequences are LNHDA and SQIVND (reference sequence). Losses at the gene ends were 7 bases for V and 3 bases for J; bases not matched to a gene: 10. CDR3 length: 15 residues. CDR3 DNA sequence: TGTGCCAGTACCTCTACAGGGGGAGGGCACTATGGCTACACCTTC. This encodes CASTSTGGGHYGYTF.

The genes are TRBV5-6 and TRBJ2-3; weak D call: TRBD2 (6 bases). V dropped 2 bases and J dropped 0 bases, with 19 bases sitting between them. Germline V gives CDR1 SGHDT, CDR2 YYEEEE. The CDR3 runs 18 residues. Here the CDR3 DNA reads TGTGCCAGCAGCTTCCATTCTGCGGGGACCATCAGCACAGATACGCAGTATTTT. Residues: CASSFHSAGTISTDTQYF.

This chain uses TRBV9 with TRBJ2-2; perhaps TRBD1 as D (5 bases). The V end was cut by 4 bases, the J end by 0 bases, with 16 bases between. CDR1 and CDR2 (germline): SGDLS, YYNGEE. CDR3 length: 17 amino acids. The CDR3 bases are TGTGCCAGCAGCCCCCGAGAACAGGACGCGAACACCGGGGAGCTGTTTTTT. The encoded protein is CASSPREQDANTGELFF.

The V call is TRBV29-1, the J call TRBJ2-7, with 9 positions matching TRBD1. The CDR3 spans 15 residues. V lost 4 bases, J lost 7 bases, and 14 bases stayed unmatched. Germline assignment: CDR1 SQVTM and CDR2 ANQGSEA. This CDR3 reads CSVVPPDRGIGEQYF. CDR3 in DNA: TGCAGCGTTGTTCCTCCTGACAGGGGGATAGGGGAGCAGTACTTC.

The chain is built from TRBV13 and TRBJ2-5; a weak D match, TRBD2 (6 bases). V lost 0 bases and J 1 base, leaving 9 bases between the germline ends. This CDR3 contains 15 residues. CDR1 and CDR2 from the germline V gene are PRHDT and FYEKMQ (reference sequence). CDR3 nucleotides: TGTGCCAGCAGCTTAGGTAGCGGAGTCCAAGAGACCCAGTACTTC. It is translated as CASSLGSGVQETQYF.

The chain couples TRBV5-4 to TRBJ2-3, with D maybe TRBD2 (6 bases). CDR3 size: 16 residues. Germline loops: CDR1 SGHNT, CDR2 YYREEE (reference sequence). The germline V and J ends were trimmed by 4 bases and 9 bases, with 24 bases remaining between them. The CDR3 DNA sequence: TGTGCCAGCAGCCCCCCTACGGGGGTAGCCCCAAGAACGCAGTATTTT. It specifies CASSPPTGVAPRTQYF. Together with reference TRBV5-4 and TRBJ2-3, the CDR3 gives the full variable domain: ETGVTQSPTHLIKTRGQQVTLRCSSQSGHNTVSWYQQALGQGPQFIFQYYREEENGRGNFPPRFSGLQFPNYSSELNVNALELDDSALYLCASSPPTGVAPRTQYFGPGTRLTVL.

The chain's CDR3 is CASSPNSGYEQYF. Written as DNA, the CDR3 is TGTGCCAGCAGTCCGAATAGCGGCTACGAGCAGTACTTC. This sequence joins TRBV6-6 and TRBJ2-7, with D possibly being TRBD2 (6 bases). The CDR3 totals 13 residues. Germline V gives CDR1 MNHNY, CDR2 SVGAGI (reference sequence). The germline V and J ends were trimmed by 5 bases and 3 bases, with 11 bases remaining between them.

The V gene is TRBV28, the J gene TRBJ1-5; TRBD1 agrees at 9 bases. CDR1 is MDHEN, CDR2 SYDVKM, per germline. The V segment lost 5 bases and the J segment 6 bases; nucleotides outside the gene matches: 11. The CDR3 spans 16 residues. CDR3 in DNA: TGTGCCAGCAGTCCAACCCGGACAGGGGAGTTTCAGCCCCAGCATTTT. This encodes CASSPTRTGEFQPQHF.

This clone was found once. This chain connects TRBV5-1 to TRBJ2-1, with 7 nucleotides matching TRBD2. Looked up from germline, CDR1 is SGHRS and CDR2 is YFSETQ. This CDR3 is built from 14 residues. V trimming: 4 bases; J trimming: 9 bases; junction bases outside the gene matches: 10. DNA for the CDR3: TGCGCCAGCAGCCTGGCAGGATTAGCGGGTGAGCAGTTCTTC. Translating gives CASSLAGLAGEQFF.

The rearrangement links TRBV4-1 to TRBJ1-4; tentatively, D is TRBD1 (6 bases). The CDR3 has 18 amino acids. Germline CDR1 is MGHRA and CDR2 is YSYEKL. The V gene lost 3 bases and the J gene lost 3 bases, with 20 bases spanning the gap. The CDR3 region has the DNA TGCGCCAGCAGCCACGCAAGGAACCGACAGGCTTCTAATGAAAAACTGTTTTTT. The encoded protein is CASSHARNRQASNEKLFF.

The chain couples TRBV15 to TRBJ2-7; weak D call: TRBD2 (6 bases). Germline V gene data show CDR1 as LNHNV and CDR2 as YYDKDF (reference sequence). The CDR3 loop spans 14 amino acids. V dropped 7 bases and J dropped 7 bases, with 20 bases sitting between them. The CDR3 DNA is TGTGCCACCAAAGAGGGACTTAACTCGGGAGAGCAGTACTTC. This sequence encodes CATKEGLNSGEQYF.

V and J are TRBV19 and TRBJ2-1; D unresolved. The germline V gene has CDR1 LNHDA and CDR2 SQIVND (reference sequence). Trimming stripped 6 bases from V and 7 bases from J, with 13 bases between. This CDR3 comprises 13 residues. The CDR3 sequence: CASSNSPPNEQFF. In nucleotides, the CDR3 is TGTGCCAGTAGCAATAGCCCCCCTAATGAGCAGTTCTTC. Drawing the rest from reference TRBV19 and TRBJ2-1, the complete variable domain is DGGITQSPKYLFRKEGQNVTLSCEQNLNHDAMYWYRQDPGQGLRLIYYSQIVNDFQKGDIAEGYSVSREKKESFPLTVTSAQKNPTAFYLCASSNSPPNEQFFGPGTRLTVL.

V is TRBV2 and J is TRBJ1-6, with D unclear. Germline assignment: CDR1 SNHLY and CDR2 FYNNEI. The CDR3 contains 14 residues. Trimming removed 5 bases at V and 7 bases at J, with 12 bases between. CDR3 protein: CASSPPEPNSPLHF. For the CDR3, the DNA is TGTGCCAGCAGTCCTCCTGAGCCGAATTCACCCCTCCACTTT.

CDR3 amino acids: CASSYTGLQYEQYF. In nucleotides, the CDR3 is TGTGCCAGCAGTTACACCGGACTGCAGTACGAGCAGTACTTC. The chain links TRBV6-5 to TRBJ2-7, with a tentative D call TRBD2 (5 bases). Trimming cost V 2 bases and J 4 bases, with 12 bases left between them. The CDR3 is 14 amino acids. Germline-derived CDR1 and CDR2 are MNHEY and SVGAGI.

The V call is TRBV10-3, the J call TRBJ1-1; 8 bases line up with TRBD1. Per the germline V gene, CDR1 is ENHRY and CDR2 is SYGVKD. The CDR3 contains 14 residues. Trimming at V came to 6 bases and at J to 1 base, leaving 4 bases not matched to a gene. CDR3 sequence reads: CAISNTGGNTEAFF. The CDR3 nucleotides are TGTGCCATCAGCAATACAGGGGGGAACACTGAAGCTTTCTTT.

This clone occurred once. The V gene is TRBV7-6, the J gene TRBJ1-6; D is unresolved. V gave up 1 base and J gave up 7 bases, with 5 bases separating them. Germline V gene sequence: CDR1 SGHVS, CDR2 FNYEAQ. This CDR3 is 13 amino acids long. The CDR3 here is CASSLDLNSPLHF. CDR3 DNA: TGTGCCAGCAGCTTAGATCTCAATTCACCCCTCCACTTT.

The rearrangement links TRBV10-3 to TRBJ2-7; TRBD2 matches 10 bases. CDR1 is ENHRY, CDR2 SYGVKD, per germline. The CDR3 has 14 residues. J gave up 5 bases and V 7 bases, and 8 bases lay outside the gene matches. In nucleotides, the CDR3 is TGTGCCATCAAGGGGGCTAGCGGGGGAAACGAGCAGTACTTC. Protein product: CAIKGASGGNEQYF.

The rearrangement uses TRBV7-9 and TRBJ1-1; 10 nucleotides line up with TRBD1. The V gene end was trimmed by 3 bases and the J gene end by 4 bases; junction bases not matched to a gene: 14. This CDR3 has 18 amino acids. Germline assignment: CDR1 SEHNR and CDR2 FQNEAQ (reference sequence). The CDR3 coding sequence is TGTGCCAGCAGCTTGGGGACAGGGGCCCCTCAAGGGACCACTGAAGCTTTCTTT. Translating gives CASSLGTGAPQGTTEAFF.

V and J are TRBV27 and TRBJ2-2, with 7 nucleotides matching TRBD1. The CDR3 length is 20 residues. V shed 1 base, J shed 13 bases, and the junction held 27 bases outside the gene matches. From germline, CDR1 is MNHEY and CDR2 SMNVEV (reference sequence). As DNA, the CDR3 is TGTGCCAGCAGTTTATATCCCCTTGACAGGGCTGAATCGTCACCGGTTGGGCTGTTTTTT. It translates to CASSLYPLDRAESSPVGLFF.

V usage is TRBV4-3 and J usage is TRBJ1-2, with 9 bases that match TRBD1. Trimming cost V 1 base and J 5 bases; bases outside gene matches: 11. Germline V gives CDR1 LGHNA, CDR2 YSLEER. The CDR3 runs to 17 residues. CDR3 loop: CASSQVGGTGGQYGYTF. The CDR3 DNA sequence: TGCGCCAGCAGCCAAGTCGGGGGAACAGGGGGCCAGTATGGCTACACCTTC.

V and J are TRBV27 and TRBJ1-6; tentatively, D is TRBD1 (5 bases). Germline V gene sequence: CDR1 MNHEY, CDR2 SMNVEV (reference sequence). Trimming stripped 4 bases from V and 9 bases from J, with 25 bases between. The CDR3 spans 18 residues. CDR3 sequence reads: CASSSTYIRAGMGSPLHF. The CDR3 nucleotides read TGTGCCAGCAGTTCCACCTACATCAGGGCAGGGATGGGTTCACCCCTCCACTTT.

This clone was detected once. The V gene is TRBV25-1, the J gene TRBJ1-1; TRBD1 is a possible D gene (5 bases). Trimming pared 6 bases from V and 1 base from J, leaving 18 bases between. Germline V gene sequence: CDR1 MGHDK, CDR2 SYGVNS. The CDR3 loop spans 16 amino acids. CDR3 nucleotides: TGTGCCAGCAGGAGCGGGGGTACCCGGTGGAACACTGAAGCTTTCTTT. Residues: CASRSGGTRWNTEAFF.

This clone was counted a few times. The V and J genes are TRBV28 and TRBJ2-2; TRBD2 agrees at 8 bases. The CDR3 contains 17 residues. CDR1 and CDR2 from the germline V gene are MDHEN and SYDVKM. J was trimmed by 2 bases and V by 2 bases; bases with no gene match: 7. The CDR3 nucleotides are TGTGCCAGCAGTTTACTTCTGAGCGGGGGAAACACCGGGGAGCTGTTTTTT. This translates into CASSLLLSGGNTGELFF.

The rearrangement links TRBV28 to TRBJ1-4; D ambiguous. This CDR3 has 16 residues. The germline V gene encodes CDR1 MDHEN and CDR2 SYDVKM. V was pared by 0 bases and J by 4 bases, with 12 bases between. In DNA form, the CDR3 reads TGTGCCAGCAGTTTATGCCCAGAGGGTTTTAATGAAAAACTGTTTTTT. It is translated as CASSLCPEGFNEKLFF.

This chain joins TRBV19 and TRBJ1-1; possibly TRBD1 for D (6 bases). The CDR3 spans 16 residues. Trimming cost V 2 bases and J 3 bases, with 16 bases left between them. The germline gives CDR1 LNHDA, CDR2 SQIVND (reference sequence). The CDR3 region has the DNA TGTGCCAGTAGTATACGAGGGGGTGCGTCCTACACTGAAGCTTTCTTT. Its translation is CASSIRGGASYTEAFF. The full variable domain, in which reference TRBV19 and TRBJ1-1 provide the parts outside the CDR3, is DGGITQSPKYLFRKEGQNVTLSCEQNLNHDAMYWYRQDPGQGLRLIYYSQIVNDFQKGDIAEGYSVSREKKESFPLTVTSAQKNPTAFYLCASSIRGGASYTEAFFGQGTRLTVV.